The 4 T cell receptor beta chains in this list originate from one sample, sequenced in a study of cytomegalovirus exposure and HLA in healthy donors. The PCR employed 60 Vbeta primers together with 13 Jbeta primers. TCRdb's copy holds only in-frame clones and misses some; the assay was immunoSEQ multiplex PCR. Here the sample spans more than 85,000 clones, 60% to 80% being singletons. Input material: PBMCs. These receptors were obtained from a woman in her 30s in good health and CMV-seronegative.

The chain combines TRBV10-3 with TRBJ2-3, with D possibly matching TRBD2 (5 bases). The CDR3 is 14 residues long. Per the germline V gene, CDR1 is ENHRY and CDR2 is SYGVKD. Trimming took off 0 bases at V and 2 bases at J, with 6 bases between the two ends. CDR3 in amino acids: CAISESGVTDTQYF. Written as DNA, the CDR3 is TGTGCCATCAGTGAGTCGGGAGTCACAGATACGCAGTATTTT.

This chain links TRBV7-3 with TRBJ2-7; a possible D gene is TRBD2 (6 bases). Germline V gives CDR1 SGHTA, CDR2 FQGTGA. There are 14 residues in the CDR3. V was pared by 5 bases and J by 7 bases, with 18 bases between. CDR3 protein: CASSAYLAPEEQYF. In nucleotides, the CDR3 is TGTGCCAGCAGCGCCTACCTAGCGCCCGAGGAGCAGTACTTC.

The table lists this clone with a count of one. This chain links TRBV27 with TRBJ2-2, with TRBD1 matching over 9 bases. The length of the CDR3 is 15 residues. The junction had 4 bases not matched to a gene; V was cut back by 4 bases and J by 4 bases. Germline assignment: CDR1 MNHEY and CDR2 SMNVEV (reference sequence). This chain's CDR3 is CASSSGQGGTGELFF. The CDR3 DNA is TGTGCCAGCAGTTCGGGACAGGGAGGCACCGGGGAGCTGTTTTTT.

This clone was recorded many times. This chain uses TRBV10-3 with TRBJ2-7; 10 nucleotides align to TRBD1. The CDR3 length is 14 residues. The germline CDR1 and CDR2 sequences are ENHRY and SYGVKD. Trimming at V came to 6 bases and at J to 5 bases, leaving 7 bases not matched to a gene. CDR3 sequence (DNA): TGTGCCATCAGCCCCGGGACAGGGGCACACGAGCAGTACTTC. Translated: CAISPGTGAHEQYF.